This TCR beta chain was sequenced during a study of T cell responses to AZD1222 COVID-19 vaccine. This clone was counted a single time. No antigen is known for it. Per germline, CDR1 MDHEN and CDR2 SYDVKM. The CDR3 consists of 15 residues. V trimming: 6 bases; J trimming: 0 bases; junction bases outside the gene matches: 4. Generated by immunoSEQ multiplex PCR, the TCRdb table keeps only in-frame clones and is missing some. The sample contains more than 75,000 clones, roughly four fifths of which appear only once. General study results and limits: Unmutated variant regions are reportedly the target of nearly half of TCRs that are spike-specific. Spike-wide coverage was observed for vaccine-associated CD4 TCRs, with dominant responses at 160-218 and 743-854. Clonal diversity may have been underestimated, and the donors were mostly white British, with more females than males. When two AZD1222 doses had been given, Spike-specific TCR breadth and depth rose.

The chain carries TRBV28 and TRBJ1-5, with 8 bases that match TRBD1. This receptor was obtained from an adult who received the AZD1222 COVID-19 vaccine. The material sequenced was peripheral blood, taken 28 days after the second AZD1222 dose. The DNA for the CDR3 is TGTGCCAGCAGGCGACAGGGGATTAGCAATCAGCCCCAGCATTTT. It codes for CASRRQGISNQPQHF.